This TCR beta chain emerged from a study of blood T cell repertoires in COVID-19. Study-wide context: T cells, B-cell-depleted T cells, or PBMCs provided the cDNA or gDNA that served as material.

This table comes from immunoSEQ multiplex PCR, and its TCRdb copy is limited to in-frame clones, with some not included. This table has around 290,000 clones, 75% to 90% appearing once. The CDR3 is made up of 15 amino acids. Trimming took off 1 base at V and 2 bases at J, with 11 bases between the two ends. Germline lookup yields CDR1 SGHVS and CDR2 FNYEAQ. This clone occurred once. This sequence originates from a woman aged 65 to 85 with COVID-19, enrolled during active disease. Sample: peripheral blood. The V call is TRBV7-6, the J call TRBJ1-2; D not resolved. Here the CDR3 reads CASSLDRTGNYGYTF. The CDR3 bases are TGTGCCAGCAGCTTAGATAGAACGGGAAACTATGGCTACACCTTC.